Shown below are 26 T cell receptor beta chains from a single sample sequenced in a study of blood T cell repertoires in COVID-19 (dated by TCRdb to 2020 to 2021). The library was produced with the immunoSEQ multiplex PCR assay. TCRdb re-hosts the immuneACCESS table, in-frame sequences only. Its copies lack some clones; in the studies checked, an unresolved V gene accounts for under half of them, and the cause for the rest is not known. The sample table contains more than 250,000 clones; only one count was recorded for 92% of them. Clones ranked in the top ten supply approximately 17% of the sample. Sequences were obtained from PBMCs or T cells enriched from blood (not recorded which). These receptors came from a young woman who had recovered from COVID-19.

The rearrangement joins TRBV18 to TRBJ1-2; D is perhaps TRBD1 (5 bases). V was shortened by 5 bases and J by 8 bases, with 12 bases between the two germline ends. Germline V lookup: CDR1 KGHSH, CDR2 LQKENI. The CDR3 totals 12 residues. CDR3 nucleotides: TGTGCCAGCTCAGTCGACGGGGGAGGCTACACCTTC. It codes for CASSVDGGGYTF. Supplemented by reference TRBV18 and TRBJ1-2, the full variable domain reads NAGVMQNPRHLVRRRGQEARLRCSPMKGHSHVYWYRQLPEEGLKFMVYLQKENIIDESGMPKERFSAEFPKEGPSILRIQQVVRGDSAAYFCASSVDGGGYTFGSGTRLTVV.

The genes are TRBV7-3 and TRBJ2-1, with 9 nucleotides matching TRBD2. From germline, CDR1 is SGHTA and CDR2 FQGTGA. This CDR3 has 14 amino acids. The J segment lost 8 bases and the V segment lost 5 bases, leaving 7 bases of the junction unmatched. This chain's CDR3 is CASSPHGLAYEQFF. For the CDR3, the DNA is TGTGCCAGCAGCCCCCATGGACTAGCGTATGAGCAGTTCTTC.

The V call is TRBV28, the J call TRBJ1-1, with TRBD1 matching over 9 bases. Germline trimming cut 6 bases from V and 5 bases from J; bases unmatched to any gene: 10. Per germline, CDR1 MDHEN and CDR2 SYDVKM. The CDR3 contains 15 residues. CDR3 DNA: TGTGCCAGCAGCCCCGGGACAGGGCTCTGGACTGAAGCTTTCTTT. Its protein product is CASSPGTGLWTEAFF.

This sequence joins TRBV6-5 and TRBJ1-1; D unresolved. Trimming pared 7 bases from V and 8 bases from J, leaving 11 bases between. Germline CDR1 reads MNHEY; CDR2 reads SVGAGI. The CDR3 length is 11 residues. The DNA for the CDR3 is TGTGCCAGCACCAATCGGAGGGAAGCTTTCTTT. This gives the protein CASTNRREAFF.

CDR3 amino acids: CASSYVRTEQFF. Written as DNA, the CDR3 is TGTGCCAGCAGTTACGTGAGAACTGAGCAGTTCTTC. J is TRBJ2-1 and V is TRBV6-2 or TRBV6-3; no definite D call. Germline-derived CDR1 and CDR2 are MNHEY and SVGEGT. The CDR3 contains 12 residues. The ends were cut back, 2 bases at V and 9 bases at J, with 8 bases in the middle.

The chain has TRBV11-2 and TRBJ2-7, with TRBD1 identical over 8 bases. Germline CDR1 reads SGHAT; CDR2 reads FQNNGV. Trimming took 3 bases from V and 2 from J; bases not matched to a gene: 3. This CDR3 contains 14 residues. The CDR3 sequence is CASSFTRGPYEQYF. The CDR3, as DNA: TGTGCCAGCAGCTTTACCAGGGGGCCCTACGAGCAGTACTTC.

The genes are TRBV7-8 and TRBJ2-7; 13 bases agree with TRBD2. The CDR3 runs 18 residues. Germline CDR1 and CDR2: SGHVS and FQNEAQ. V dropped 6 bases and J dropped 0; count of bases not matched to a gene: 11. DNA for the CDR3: TGTGCCAGCAGGAAAGGGACTAGCGGGACTTCTAGCTCCTACGAGCAGTACTTC. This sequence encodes CASRKGTSGTSSSYEQYF.

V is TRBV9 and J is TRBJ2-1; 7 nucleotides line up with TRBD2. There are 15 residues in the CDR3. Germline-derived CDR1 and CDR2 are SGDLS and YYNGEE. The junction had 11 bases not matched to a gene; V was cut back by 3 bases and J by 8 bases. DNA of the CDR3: TGTGCCAGCAGCGCTACTAGCGCGGTCGGCTATGAGCAGTTCTTC. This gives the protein CASSATSAVGYEQFF.

In DNA, the CDR3 is TGTGCCAGCAGTTACGGCGGGCCTCGCTCTGGAAACACCATATATTTT. Translation: CASSYGGPRSGNTIYF. The V and J genes are TRBV6-5 and TRBJ1-3; D not certain. The ends were cut back, 2 bases at V and 0 bases at J, with 11 bases in the middle. The CDR3 extends over 16 amino acids. Germline CDR1 MNHEY, CDR2 SVGAGI.

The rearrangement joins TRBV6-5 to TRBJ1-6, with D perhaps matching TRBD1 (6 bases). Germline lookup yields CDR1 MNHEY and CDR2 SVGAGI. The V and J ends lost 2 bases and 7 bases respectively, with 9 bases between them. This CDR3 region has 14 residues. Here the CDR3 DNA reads TGTGCCAGCAGTTACGGGGACACCAATTCACCCCTCCACTTT. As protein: CASSYGDTNSPLHF.

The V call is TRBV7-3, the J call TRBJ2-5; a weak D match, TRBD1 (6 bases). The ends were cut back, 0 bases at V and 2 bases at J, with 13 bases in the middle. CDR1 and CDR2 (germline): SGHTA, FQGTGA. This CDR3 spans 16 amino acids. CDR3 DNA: TGTGCCAGCAGCTTAACCTTCGACAGGACTCAAGAGACCCAGTACTTC. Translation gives CASSLTFDRTQETQYF.

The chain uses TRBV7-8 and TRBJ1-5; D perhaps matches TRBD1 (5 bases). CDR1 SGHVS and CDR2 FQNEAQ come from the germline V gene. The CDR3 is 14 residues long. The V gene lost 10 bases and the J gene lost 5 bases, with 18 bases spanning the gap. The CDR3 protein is CATHAGILHQPQHF. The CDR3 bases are TGTGCCACCCACGCAGGGATACTCCATCAGCCCCAGCATTTT.

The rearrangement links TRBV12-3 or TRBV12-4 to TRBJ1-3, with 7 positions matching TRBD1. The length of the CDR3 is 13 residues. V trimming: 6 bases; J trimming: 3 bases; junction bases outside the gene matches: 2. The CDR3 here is CASRGTVGNTIYF. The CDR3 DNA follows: TGTGCCAGCAGGGGGACAGTTGGAAACACCATATATTTT.

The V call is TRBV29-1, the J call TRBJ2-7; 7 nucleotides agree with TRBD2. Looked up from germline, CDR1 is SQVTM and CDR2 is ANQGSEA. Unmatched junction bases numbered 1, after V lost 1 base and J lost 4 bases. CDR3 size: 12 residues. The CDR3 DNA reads TGCAGCGTTGAAGCGGGAGGTTACGAGCAGTACTTC. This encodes CSVEAGGYEQYF.

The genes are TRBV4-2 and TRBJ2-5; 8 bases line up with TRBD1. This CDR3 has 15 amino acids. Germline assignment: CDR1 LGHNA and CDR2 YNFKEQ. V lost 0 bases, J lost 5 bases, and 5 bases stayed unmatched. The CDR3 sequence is CASSQDGQGEETQYF. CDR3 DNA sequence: TGTGCCAGCAGCCAAGATGGACAGGGAGAGGAGACCCAGTACTTC.

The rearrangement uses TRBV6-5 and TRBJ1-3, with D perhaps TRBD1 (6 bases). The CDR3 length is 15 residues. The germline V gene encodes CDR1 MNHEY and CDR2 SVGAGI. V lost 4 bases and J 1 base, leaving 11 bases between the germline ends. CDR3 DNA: TGTGCCAGCAGTTTCCTACAGGGATCTGGAAACACCATATATTTT. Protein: CASSFLQGSGNTIYF.

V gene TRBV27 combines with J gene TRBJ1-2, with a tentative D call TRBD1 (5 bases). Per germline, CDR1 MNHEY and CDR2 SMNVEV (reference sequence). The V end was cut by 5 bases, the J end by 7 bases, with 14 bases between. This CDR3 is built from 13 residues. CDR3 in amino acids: CASSPSPGSGYTF. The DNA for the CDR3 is TGTGCCAGCAGTCCCTCCCCAGGGTCTGGCTACACCTTC.

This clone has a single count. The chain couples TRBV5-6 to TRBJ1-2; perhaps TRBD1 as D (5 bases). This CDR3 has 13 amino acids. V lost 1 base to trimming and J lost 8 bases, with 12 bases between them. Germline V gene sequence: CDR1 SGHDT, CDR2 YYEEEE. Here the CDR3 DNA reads TGTGCCAGCAGCTTGACAGGCCCGGTGGGCTACACCTTC. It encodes CASSLTGPVGYTF.

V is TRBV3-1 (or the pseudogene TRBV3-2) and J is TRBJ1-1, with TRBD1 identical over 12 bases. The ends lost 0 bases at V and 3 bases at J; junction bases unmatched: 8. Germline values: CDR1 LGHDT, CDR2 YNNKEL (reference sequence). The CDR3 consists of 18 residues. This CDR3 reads CASSQDRGTGGRDTEAFF. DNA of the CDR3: TGTGCCAGCAGCCAAGATAGGGGGACAGGGGGCCGGGACACTGAAGCTTTCTTT.

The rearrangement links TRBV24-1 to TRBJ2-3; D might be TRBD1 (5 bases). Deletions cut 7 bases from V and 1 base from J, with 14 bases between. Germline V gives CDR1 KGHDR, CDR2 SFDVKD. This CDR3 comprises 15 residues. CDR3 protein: CATSPPRGGTDTQYF. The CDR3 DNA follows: TGTGCCACCAGCCCACCTAGGGGTGGCACAGATACGCAGTATTTT.

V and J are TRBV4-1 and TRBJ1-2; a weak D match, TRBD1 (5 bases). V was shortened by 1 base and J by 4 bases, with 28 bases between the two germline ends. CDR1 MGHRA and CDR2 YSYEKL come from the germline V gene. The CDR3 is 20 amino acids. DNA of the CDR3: TGCGCCAGCAGCCAAGGGAGAGCGACGGTTCGGGTAGGGGAGGGCTATGGCTACACCTTC. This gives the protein CASSQGRATVRVGEGYGYTF.

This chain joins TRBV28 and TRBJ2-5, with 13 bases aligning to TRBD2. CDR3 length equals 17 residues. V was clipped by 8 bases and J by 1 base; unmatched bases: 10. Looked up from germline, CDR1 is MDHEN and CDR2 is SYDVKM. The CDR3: CASGLGGLAGLQETQYF. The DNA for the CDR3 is TGTGCCAGCGGTCTGGGGGGACTAGCGGGACTCCAAGAGACCCAGTACTTC.

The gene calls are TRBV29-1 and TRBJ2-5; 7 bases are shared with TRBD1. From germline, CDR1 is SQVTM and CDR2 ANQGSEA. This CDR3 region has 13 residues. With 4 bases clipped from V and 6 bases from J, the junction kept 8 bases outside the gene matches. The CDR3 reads CSVVMRGRKTQYF. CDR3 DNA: TGCAGCGTTGTTATGAGGGGGCGGAAGACCCAGTACTTC.

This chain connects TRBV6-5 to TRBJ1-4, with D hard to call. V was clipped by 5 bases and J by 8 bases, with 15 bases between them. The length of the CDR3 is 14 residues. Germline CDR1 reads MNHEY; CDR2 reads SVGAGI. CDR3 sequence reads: CASSSPLAQEKLFF. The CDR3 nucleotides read TGTGCCAGCAGTAGCCCTTTAGCTCAGGAAAAACTGTTTTTT.

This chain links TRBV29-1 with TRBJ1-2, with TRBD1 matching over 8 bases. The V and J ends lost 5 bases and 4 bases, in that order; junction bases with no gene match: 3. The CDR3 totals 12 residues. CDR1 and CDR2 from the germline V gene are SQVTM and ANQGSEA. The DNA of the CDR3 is TGCAGCGTTAGACAGGGGATCTATGGCTACACCTTC. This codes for CSVRQGIYGYTF.

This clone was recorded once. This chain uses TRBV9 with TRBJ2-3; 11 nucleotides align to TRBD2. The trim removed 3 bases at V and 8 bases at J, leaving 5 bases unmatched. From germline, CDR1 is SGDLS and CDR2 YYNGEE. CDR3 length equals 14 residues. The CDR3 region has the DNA TGTGCCAGCAGCGCGACGACTAGCGGGGCTACGCAGTATTTT. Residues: CASSATTSGATQYF.